These 23 T cell receptor beta chains share one sample of origin, sequenced in a study of persistence of HIV-infected CD4 T cells. The stimulus was an HIV-1 Gag 15-mer peptide pool, approximately 0.93 ug/peptide/mL. Sorting selected CD4+ T cells upregulating both CD40 ligand and CD69. The libraries were made with immunoSEQ version 4 in survey mode. The data were produced by immunoSEQ multiplex PCR, yet TCRdb's version contains in-frame clones alone and is incomplete. The sample carries 20,000 to 25,000 clones, around 74% recorded once. These TCRs are of unknown antigen specificity. This specimen consisted of CD4+ T cells sorted from PBMCs after roughly 18-hour stimulation, obtained from a patient who received antiretroviral therapy. The receptors originated from an adult man with HIV who was CMV-seropositive.

There are a few counts of this clone. The V call is TRBV28, the J call TRBJ1-5; D might be TRBD1 (5 bases). The CDR3 spans 13 residues. Germline loops: CDR1 MDHEN, CDR2 SYDVKM. The V end was cut by 5 bases, the J end by 4 bases, with 9 bases between. DNA of the CDR3: TGTGCCAGCAGTCGGGACGGGAATCAGCCCCAGCATTTT. Translation gives CASSRDGNQPQHF. Full variable domain (outside the CDR3, taken from reference TRBV28 and TRBJ1-5): DVKVTQSSRYLVKRTGEKVFLECVQDMDHENMFWYRQDPGLGLRLIYFSYDVKMKEKGDIPEGYSVSREKKERFSLILESASTNQTSMYLCASSRDGNQPQHFGDGTRLSIL.

The chain recombines TRBV5-1 with TRBJ2-1, with 7 bases that match TRBD2. Germline CDR1 is SGHRS and CDR2 is YFSETQ. This CDR3 is 14 amino acids long. V lost 3 bases and J lost 4; bases outside the gene matches: 4. The DNA for the CDR3 is TGCGCCAGCAGCTCGGGGGGTCGGTACAATGAGCAGTTCTTC. This gives the protein CASSSGGRYNEQFF.

V gene TRBV4-1 combines with J gene TRBJ2-1; 13 bases fit TRBD2. CDR3 length equals 19 residues. V dropped 2 bases and J dropped 7; count of bases not matched to a gene: 14. The germline V gene has CDR1 MGHRA and CDR2 YSYEKL. The CDR3 bases are TGCGCCAGCAGCCAAACCCTCACTAGCGGGGGGGCCAAACGGAATGAGCAGTTCTTC. Its translation is CASSQTLTSGGAKRNEQFF.

The chain employs TRBV7-8 and TRBJ2-1; D unclear. This CDR3 contains 11 residues. Germline assignment: CDR1 SGHVS and CDR2 FQNEAQ. Trimming took 5 bases from V and 9 from J, leaving 8 bases between them. Here the CDR3 reads CASSPWGEQFF. CDR3 nucleotides: TGTGCCAGCAGCCCATGGGGTGAGCAGTTCTTC.

V gene TRBV5-1 combines with J gene TRBJ2-2; D is possibly TRBD1 (6 bases). The CDR3 has 15 amino acids. Germline V gene sequence: CDR1 SGHRS, CDR2 YFSETQ. The germline V and J ends were trimmed by 0 bases and 5 bases, with 11 bases remaining between them. In DNA form, the CDR3 reads TGCGCCAGCAGCTTGGTGGGGGCAGGGACCGGGGAGCTGTTTTTT. Encoded protein: CASSLVGAGTGELFF.

This clone is medium-sized. The V call is TRBV19, the J call TRBJ1-1, with TRBD1 as a possible D gene (5 bases). Trimming cost V 3 bases and J 6 bases, with 14 bases left between them. Germline V lookup: CDR1 LNHDA, CDR2 SQIVND (reference sequence). This CDR3 contains 14 residues. The chain's CDR3 is CASSMDKGRAEAFF. The CDR3 DNA reads as TGTGCCAGTAGTATGGATAAGGGGCGGGCTGAAGCTTTCTTT.

V gene TRBV9 combines with J gene TRBJ1-2; 7 nucleotides align to TRBD1. This CDR3 contains 15 residues. The junction had 6 bases not matched to a gene; V was cut back by 0 bases and J by 4 bases. The germline V gene has CDR1 SGDLS and CDR2 YYNGEE. For the CDR3, the DNA is TGTGCCAGCAGCGTAGCGCAGGGGGGCCCCTATGGCTACACCTTC. Protein product: CASSVAQGGPYGYTF.

The chain carries TRBV15 and TRBJ2-2, with D tentatively TRBD2 (5 bases). Trimming cost V 10 bases and J 0 bases, with 12 bases left between them. Germline CDR1 is LNHNV and CDR2 is YYDKDF (reference sequence). The CDR3 runs 14 residues. Here the CDR3 reads CAISDFPNTGELFF. Written as DNA, the CDR3 is TGTGCCATCTCGGACTTTCCGAACACCGGGGAGCTGTTTTTT.

V gene TRBV5-1 combines with J gene TRBJ1-3, with 7 bases fitting TRBD1. This CDR3 comprises 14 residues. CDR1 SGHRS and CDR2 YFSETQ come from the germline V gene. After removal of 4 bases from V and 4 bases from J, the junction contained 5 bases not matched to a gene. CDR3 residues: CASSVGTEGNTIYF. CDR3 DNA: TGCGCCAGCAGCGTCGGGACAGAAGGAAACACCATATATTTT.

The genes are TRBV2 and TRBJ1-5; 8 nucleotides line up with TRBD1. CDR3 length: 15 amino acids. Germline CDR1 and CDR2: SNHLY and FYNNEI. Trimming cost V 2 bases and J 7 bases; bases outside gene matches: 7. This chain's CDR3 is CASSERDRIGQPQHF. DNA of the CDR3: TGTGCCAGCAGTGAAAGGGACAGGATCGGGCAGCCCCAGCATTTT.

The chain employs TRBV3-1 (or the pseudogene TRBV3-2) and TRBJ2-3, with 15 bases matching TRBD2. The CDR3 loop spans 15 amino acids. Germline lookup yields CDR1 LGHDT and CDR2 YNNKEL (reference sequence). V shed 4 bases and J 8 bases; nucleotides not matched to a gene: 4. The CDR3 DNA reads as TGTGCCAGCAGCCCAGGACTAGCGGGGGGGCCTACGCAGTATTTT. This gives the protein CASSPGLAGGPTQYF.

The genes are TRBV28 and TRBJ2-7, with 9 bases identical to TRBD1. The germline gives CDR1 MDHEN, CDR2 SYDVKM. The CDR3 contains 15 residues. V lost 6 bases, J lost 5 bases, and 11 bases stayed unmatched. CDR3 residues: CASRPRDRVRHEQYF. CDR3 sequence (DNA): TGTGCCAGCAGGCCCCGGGACAGGGTTCGCCACGAGCAGTACTTC.

The V call is TRBV10-1, the J call TRBJ1-1; no clear D gene. CDR1 is WNHNN, CDR2 SYGVQD, per germline (reference sequence). Trimming left V 2 bases short and J 4 bases short, with 11 bases between. The CDR3 is 14 amino acids. The CDR3 is CASSEMIGITEAFF. In DNA, the CDR3 is TGCGCCAGCAGTGAGATGATCGGAATCACTGAAGCTTTCTTT.

This chain joins TRBV18 and TRBJ2-3; 10 bases align to TRBD2. The junction had 5 bases not matched to a gene; V was cut back by 3 bases and J by 2 bases. Germline assignment: CDR1 KGHSH and CDR2 LQKENI. The CDR3 extends over 16 amino acids. CDR3 amino acids: CASSPASGGHTDTQYF. Here the CDR3 DNA reads TGTGCCAGCTCACCGGCTAGCGGGGGCCACACAGATACGCAGTATTTT.

The V and J genes are TRBV19 and TRBJ2-1, with D possibly matching TRBD2 (6 bases). Deletions cut 4 bases from V and 2 bases from J, with 9 bases between. The CDR3 has 14 amino acids. Germline CDR1 LNHDA, CDR2 SQIVND (reference sequence). The DNA of the CDR3 is TGTGCCAGTAGTACAGGGACTGCCTACAATGAGCAGTTCTTC. It translates to CASSTGTAYNEQFF. Full variable domain (rest looked up from reference TRBV19 and TRBJ2-1): DGGITQSPKYLFRKEGQNVTLSCEQNLNHDAMYWYRQDPGQGLRLIYYSQIVNDFQKGDIAEGYSVSREKKESFPLTVTSAQKNPTAFYLCASSTGTAYNEQFFGPGTRLTVL.

The chain joins TRBV5-4 to TRBJ2-1, with 9 bases identical to TRBD1. The V gene end was trimmed by 2 bases and the J gene end by 8 bases; junction bases not matched to a gene: 5. The CDR3 is made up of 14 amino acids. CDR1 SGHNT and CDR2 YYREEE come from the germline V gene (reference sequence). The CDR3 reads CASSFSGTGYEQFF. In DNA, the CDR3 is TGTGCCAGCAGCTTTTCCGGGACAGGGTATGAGCAGTTCTTC.

J is TRBJ2-6 and V is TRBV18; 9 positions match TRBD1. V lost 3 bases and J lost 0; bases outside the gene matches: 15. The CDR3 extends over 21 amino acids. Germline loops: CDR1 KGHSH, CDR2 LQKENI. The CDR3 DNA reads TGTGCCAGCTCACCTCTAGGAGGGACAGGGCATGGTGGCTCTGGGGCCAACGTCCTGACTTTC. Its translation: CASSPLGGTGHGGSGANVLTF.

This chain connects TRBV5-4 to TRBJ1-2, with unresolved D. Germline values: CDR1 SGHNT, CDR2 YYREEE (reference sequence). V dropped 1 base and J dropped 0 bases, with 10 bases sitting between them. CDR3 size: 15 residues. The CDR3 nucleotides are TGTGCCAGCAGCTTGCGGGGTTTGCCTAACTATGGCTACACCTTC. Translation: CASSLRGLPNYGYTF.

The gene calls are TRBV18 and TRBJ2-7; 9 bases line up with TRBD1. Losses at the gene ends were 2 bases for V and 2 bases for J; bases not matched to a gene: 4. The CDR3 loop spans 15 amino acids. CDR1 is KGHSH and CDR2 is LQKENI in the germline V gene. The CDR3 coding sequence is TGTGCCAGCTCACCATTGGGGACAGGGACCTACGAGCAGTACTTC. This translates into CASSPLGTGTYEQYF.

The sample holds a few counts of this clone. Other DNA sequences of this sample code for an identical CDR3. The rearrangement uses TRBV2 and TRBJ2-3; D remains unclear. CDR1 and CDR2 from the germline V gene are SNHLY and FYNNEI. This CDR3 region has 12 residues. V was cut by 4 bases and J by 3 bases, with 5 bases left in between. CDR3 amino acids: CASSVETDTQYF. The CDR3 DNA follows: TGTGCCAGCAGTGTGGAGACAGATACGCAGTATTTT.

The genes are TRBV6-5 and TRBJ2-7, with TRBD1 identical over 10 bases. Looked up from germline, CDR1 is MNHEY and CDR2 is SVGAGI. Trimming at V came to 8 bases and at J to 3 bases, leaving 10 bases not matched to a gene. This CDR3 region has 15 residues. CDR3 sequence: CASRLSGTGVYEQYF. The CDR3 DNA reads as TGTGCCAGCCGATTAAGCGGGACAGGGGTCTACGAGCAGTACTTC.

The chain carries TRBV15 and TRBJ1-1, with 7 bases that match TRBD1. In germline, CDR1 is LNHNV, CDR2 YYDKDF (reference sequence). The CDR3 spans 16 residues. Trimming took 1 base from V and 6 from J; bases not matched to a gene: 11. CDR3 region: CATSRALTGASAEAFF. As DNA, the CDR3 is TGTGCCACCAGCAGAGCCCTAACAGGGGCAAGCGCTGAAGCTTTCTTT.

This chain connects TRBV24-1 to TRBJ2-7; D may be TRBD1 or TRBD2 (6 bases each). The V gene's germline CDR1 is KGHDR and CDR2 SFDVKD. There are 15 residues in the CDR3. The V end was cut by 3 bases, the J end by 0 bases, with 11 bases between. Here the CDR3 DNA reads TGTGCCACCAGTGATGGGGGGCTGGCCTCCTACGAGCAGTACTTC. Protein sequence: CATSDGGLASYEQYF.